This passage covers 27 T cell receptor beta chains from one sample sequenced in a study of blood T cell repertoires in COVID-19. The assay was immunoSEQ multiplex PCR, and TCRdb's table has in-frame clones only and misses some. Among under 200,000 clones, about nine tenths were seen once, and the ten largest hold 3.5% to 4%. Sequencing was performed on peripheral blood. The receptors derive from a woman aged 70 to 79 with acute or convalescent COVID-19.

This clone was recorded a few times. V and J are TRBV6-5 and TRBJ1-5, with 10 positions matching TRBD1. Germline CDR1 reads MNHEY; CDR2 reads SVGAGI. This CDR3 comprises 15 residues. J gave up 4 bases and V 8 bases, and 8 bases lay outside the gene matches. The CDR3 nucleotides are TGTGCCAGCCAACCCTCGGGACAGGGGAATCAGCCCCAGCATTTT. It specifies CASQPSGQGNQPQHF.

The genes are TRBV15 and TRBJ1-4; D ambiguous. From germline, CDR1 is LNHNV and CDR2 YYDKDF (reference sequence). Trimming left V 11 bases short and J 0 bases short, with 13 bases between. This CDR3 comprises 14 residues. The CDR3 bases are TGTGCCTCCGCGGAGACCCCAACTAATGAAAAACTGTTTTTT. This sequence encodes CASAETPTNEKLFF.

The CDR3 coding sequence is TGTGCCAGCTCGTCATCAGGGGGCGCGGAGCCCCAGCATTTT. Its protein product is CASSSSGGAEPQHF. The V and J genes are TRBV27 and TRBJ1-5; 8 nucleotides line up with TRBD1. The CDR3 contains 14 residues. Trimming at V came to 8 bases and at J to 8 bases, leaving 11 bases not matched to a gene. Germline V gene sequence: CDR1 MNHEY, CDR2 SMNVEV (reference sequence).

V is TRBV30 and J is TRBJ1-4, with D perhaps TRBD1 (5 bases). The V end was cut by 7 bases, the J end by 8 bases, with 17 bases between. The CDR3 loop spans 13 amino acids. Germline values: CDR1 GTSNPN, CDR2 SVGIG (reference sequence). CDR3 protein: CALDIQAGEKLFF. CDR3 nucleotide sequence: TGTGCCTTGGACATACAGGCTGGAGAAAAACTGTTTTTT.

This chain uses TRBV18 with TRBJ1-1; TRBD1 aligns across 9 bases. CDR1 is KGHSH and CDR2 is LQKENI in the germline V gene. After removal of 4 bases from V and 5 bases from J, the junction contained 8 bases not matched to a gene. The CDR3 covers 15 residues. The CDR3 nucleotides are TGTGCCAGCTCACATTCCACAGGGGGCGATACTGAAGCTTTCTTT. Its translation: CASSHSTGGDTEAFF.

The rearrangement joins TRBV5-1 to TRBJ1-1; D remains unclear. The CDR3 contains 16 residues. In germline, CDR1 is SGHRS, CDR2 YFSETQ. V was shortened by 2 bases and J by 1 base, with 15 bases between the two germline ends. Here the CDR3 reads CASSLEVLGRNTEAFF. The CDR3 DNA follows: TGCGCCAGCAGCTTAGAGGTTTTGGGGAGGAACACTGAAGCTTTCTTT.

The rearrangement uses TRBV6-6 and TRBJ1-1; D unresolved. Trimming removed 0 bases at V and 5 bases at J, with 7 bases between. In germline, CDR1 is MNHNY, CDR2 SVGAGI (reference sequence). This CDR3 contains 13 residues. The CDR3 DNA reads TGTGCCAGCAGTTACTCCAGAGGTACTGAAGCTTTCTTT. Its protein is CASSYSRGTEAFF.

This chain's CDR3 is CASSVGLGLNEQFF. Here the CDR3 DNA reads TGTGCCAGCAGTGTGGGACTAGGGCTCAATGAGCAGTTCTTC. The rearrangement joins TRBV2 to TRBJ2-1, with 8 bases that match TRBD2. The CDR3 runs 14 residues. J lost 6 bases, V lost 4 bases, and 5 bases had no gene match. Germline V lookup: CDR1 SNHLY, CDR2 FYNNEI. Full variable domain (remainder filled in from reference TRBV2 and TRBJ2-1): EPEVTQTPSHQVTQMGQEVILRCVPISNHLYFYWYRQILGQKVEFLVSFYNNEISEKSEIFDDQFSVERPDGSNFTLKIRSTKLEDSAMYFCASSVGLGLNEQFFGPGTRLTVL.

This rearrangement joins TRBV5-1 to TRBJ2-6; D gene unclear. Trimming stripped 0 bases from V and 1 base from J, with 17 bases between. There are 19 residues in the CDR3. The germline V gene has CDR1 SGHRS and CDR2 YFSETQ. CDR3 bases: TGCGCCAGCAGCTTGGGGTGGCCAGAAGTCAGTTCTGGGGCCAACGTCCTGACTTTC. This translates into CASSLGWPEVSSGANVLTF.

The CDR3 loop is CASSQPDRNNEKLFF. CDR3 nucleotides: TGTGCCAGCAGCCAACCCGACAGAAATAATGAAAAACTGTTTTTT. The chain carries TRBV4-2 and TRBJ1-4; weak D call: TRBD1 (5 bases). The V end was cut by 2 bases, the J end by 4 bases, with 11 bases between. The CDR3 has 15 residues. Germline values: CDR1 LGHNA, CDR2 YNFKEQ.

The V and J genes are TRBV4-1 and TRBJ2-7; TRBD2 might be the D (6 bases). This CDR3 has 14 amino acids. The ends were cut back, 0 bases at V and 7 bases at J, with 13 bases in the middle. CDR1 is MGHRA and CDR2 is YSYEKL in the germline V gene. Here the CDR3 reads CASSQEEGYGEQYF. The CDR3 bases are TGCGCCAGCAGCCAAGAGGAGGGATACGGGGAGCAGTACTTC.

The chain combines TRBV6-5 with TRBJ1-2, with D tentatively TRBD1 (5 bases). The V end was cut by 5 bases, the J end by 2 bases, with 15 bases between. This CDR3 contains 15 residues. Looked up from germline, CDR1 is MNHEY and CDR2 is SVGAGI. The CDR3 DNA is TGTGCCAGCAGTCGTTCGGGGGGAAGGAACTATGGCTACACCTTC. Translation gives CASSRSGGRNYGYTF.

CDR3 residues: CAGWREESTEAFF. The DNA for the CDR3 is TGTGCCGGCTGGAGGGAGGAGAGCACTGAAGCTTTCTTT. V usage is TRBV2 and J usage is TRBJ1-1; D is undetermined. Deletions cut 11 bases from V and 4 bases from J, with 17 bases between. Germline lookup yields CDR1 SNHLY and CDR2 FYNNEI. The CDR3 length is 13 residues. The full variable domain, rest sourced from reference TRBV2 and TRBJ1-1, is EPEVTQTPSHQVTQMGQEVILRCVPISNHLYFYWYRQILGQKVEFLVSFYNNEISEKSEIFDDQFSVERPDGSNFTLKIRSTKLEDSAMYFCAGWREESTEAFFGQGTRLTVV.

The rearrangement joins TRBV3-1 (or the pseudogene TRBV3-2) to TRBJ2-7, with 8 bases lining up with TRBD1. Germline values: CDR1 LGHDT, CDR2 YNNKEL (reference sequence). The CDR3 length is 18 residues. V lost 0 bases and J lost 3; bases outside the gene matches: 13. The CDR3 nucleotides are TGTGCCAGCAGCCAAGAACCTTGGCAGGAACAGGGGGTCTACGAGCAGTACTTC. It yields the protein CASSQEPWQEQGVYEQYF.

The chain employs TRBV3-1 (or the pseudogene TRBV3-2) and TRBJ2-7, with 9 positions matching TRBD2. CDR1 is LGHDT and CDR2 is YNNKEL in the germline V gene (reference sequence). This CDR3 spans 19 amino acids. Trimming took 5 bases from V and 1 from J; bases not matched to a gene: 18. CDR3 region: CASSSPKVAGVMGSYEQYF. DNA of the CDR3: TGTGCCAGCAGCTCCCCGAAGGTAGCGGGGGTGATGGGTTCCTACGAGCAGTACTTC.

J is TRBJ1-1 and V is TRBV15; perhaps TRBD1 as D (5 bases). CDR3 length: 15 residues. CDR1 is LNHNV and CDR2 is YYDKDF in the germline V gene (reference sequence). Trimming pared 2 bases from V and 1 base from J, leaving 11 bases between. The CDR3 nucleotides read TGTGCCACCAGCAGACGGCAGGGCCCGAACACTGAAGCTTTCTTT. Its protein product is CATSRRQGPNTEAFF.

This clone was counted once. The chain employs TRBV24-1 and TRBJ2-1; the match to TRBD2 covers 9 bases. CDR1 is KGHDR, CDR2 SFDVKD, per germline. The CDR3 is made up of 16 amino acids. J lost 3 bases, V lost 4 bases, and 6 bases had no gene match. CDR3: CATSEPLAGSYNEQFF. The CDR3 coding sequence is TGTGCCACCAGTGAACCGCTAGCGGGGAGCTACAATGAGCAGTTCTTC.

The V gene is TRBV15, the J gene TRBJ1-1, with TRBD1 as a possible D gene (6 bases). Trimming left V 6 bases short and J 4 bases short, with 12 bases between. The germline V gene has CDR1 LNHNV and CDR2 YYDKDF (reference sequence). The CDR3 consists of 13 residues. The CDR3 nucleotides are TGTGCCACCAGGGGGGCAGGTGGCACTGAAGCTTTCTTT. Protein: CATRGAGGTEAFF.

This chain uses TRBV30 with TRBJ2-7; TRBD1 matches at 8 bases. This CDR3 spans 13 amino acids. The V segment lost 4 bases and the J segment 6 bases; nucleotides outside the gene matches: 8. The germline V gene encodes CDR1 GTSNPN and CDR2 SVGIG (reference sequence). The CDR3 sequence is CAWNRDRQREQYF. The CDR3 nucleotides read TGTGCCTGGAACCGGGACAGGCAACGCGAGCAGTACTTC.

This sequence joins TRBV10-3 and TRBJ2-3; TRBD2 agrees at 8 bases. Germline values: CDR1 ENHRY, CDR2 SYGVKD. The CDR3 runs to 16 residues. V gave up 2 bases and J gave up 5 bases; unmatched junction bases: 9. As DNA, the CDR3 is TGTGCCATCAGTGAGAAAGCGGGGGCCGGTTTAGATACGCAGTATTTT. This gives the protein CAISEKAGAGLDTQYF.

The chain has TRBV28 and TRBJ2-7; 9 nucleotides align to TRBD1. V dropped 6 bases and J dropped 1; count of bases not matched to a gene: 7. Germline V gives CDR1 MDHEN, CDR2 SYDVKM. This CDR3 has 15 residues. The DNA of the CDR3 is TGTGCCAGCAGGGGGTGGGGACAGGGATCCTACGAGCAGTACTTC. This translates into CASRGWGQGSYEQYF.

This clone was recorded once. The CDR3 sequence is CASSRQGDYGYTF. The CDR3, as DNA: TGTGCCAGTAGTCGACAGGGAGACTATGGCTACACCTTC. The genes are TRBV19 and TRBJ1-2; the match to TRBD1 covers 7 bases. The CDR3 is 13 residues long. The ends lost 5 bases at V and 3 bases at J; junction bases unmatched: 3. CDR1 and CDR2 from the germline V gene are LNHDA and SQIVND (reference sequence).

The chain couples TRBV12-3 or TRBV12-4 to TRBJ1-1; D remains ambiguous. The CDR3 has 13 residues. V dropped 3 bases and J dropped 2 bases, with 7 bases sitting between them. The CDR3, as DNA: TGTGCCAGCAGTTTCGGGTATAACACTGAAGCTTTCTTT. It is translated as CASSFGYNTEAFF.

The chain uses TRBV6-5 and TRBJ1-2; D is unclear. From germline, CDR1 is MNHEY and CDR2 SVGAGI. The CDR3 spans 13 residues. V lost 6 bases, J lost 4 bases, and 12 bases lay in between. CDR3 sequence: CASRPQHSYGYTF. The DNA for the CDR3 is TGTGCCAGCAGACCACAACACAGCTATGGCTACACCTTC.

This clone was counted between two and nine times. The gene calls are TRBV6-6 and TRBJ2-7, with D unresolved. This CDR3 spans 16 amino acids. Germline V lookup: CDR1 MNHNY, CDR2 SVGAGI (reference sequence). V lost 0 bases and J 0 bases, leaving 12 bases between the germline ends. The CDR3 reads CASSYSGGWSSYEQYF. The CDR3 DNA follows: TGTGCCAGCAGTTACTCTGGCGGATGGAGCTCCTACGAGCAGTACTTC.

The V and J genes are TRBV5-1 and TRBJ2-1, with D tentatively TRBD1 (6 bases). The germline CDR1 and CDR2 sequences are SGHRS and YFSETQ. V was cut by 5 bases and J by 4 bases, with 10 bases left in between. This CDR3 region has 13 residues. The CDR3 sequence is CASRQDSYNEQFF. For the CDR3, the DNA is TGCGCCAGCAGACAGGACAGTTACAATGAGCAGTTCTTC. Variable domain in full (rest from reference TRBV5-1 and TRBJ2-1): KAGVTQTPRYLIKTRGQQVTLSCSPISGHRSVSWYQQTPGQGLQFLFEYFSETQRNKGNFPGRFSGRQFSNSRSEMNVSTLELGDSALYLCASRQDSYNEQFFGPGTRLTVL.

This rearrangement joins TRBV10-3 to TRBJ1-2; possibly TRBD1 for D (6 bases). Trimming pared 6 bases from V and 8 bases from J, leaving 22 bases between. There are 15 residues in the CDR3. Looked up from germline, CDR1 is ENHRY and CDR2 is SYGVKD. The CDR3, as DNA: TGTGCCATCAGCGAAACTAAGGACAGCCTTCGCGGCTACACCTTC. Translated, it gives CAISETKDSLRGYTF.